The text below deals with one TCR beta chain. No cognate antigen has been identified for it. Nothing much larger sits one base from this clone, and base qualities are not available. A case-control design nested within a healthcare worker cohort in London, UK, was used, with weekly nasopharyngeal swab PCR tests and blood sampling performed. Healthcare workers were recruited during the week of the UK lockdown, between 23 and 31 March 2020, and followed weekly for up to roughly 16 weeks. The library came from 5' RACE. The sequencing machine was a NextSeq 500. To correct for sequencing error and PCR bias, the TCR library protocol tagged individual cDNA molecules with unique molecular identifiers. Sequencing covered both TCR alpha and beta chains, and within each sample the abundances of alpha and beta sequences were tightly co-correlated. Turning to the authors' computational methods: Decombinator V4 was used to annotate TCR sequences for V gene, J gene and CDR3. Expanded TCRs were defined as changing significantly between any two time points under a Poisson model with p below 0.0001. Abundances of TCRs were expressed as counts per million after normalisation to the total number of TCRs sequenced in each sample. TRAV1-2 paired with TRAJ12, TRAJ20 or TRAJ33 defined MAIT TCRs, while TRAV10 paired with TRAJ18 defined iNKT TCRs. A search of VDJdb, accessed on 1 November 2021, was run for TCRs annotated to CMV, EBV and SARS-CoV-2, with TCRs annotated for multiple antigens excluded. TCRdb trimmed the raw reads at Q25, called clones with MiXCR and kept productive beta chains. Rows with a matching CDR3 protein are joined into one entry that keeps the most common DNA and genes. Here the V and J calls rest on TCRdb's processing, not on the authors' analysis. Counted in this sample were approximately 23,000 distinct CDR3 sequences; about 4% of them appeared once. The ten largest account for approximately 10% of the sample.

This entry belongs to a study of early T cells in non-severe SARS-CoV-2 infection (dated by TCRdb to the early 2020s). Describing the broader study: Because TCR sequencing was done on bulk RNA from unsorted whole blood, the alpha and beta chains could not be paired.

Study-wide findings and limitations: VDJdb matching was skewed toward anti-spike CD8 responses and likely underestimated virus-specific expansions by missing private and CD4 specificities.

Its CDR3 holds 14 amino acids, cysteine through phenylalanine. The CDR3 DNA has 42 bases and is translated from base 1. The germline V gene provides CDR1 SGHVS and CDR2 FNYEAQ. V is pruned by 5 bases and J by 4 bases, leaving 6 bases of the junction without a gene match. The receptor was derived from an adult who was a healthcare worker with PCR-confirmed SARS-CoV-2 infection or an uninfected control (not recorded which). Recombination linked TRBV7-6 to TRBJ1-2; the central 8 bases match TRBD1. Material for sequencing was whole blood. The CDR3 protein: CASSTDDRGYGYTF. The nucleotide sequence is TGTGCCAGCAGCACAGATGACAGGGGCTATGGCTACACCTTC.